The entry below describes one TCR beta chain. What it binds is unknown. This sample is part of a study of cytomegalovirus exposure and HLA in healthy donors. Points from the study as a whole: Earlier analysis found most TCR beta V segments productive about 90% or about 30% of the time.

Trimming left V 8 bases short and J 5 bases short, with 15 bases between. Germline V gives CDR1 MNHNS, CDR2 SASEGT. The CDR3 is 13 amino acids. PCR involved 60 Vbeta and 13 Jbeta primers. Measured with immunoSEQ multiplex PCR; TCRdb has only the in-frame clones, and not every one. Here the sample table reports 50,000 to 70,000 clones. Sequenced: PBMCs. This chain joins TRBV6-1 and TRBJ1-1; D might be TRBD1 (6 bases). This clonotype was sampled from a woman in her late teens or twenties in good health and CMV-seronegative. CDR3 bases: TGTGCCAGCCGAGGACAGTTGACAACTGAAGCTTTCTTT. This encodes CASRGQLTTEAFF.